These T cell receptor beta chains were read from a single sample in a study of shared clonotypes between healthy human individuals. Sequencing was performed with immunoSEQ multiplex PCR; in TCRdb, only in-frame clones are kept and a portion is missing. The data contain 600,000 to 750,000 clones, approximately 77% of them seen just once; the ten biggest clones take up roughly 1.8%. The source material was memory CD4+ T cells sorted from blood. The receptors were gathered from a woman aged 25 to 39 in good health. Both conserved end residues are part of each CDR3. D genes are given only for firm matches. A row's size may be missing; if present it is once, few, many or a size class.

TRBV2	.	few	TRBJ1-2	CASSVDRYYGYTF
TRBV18	.	.	TRBJ1-2	CASSPRVFDGGYTF
TRBV19	TRBD1	.	TRBJ1-5	CASSNRGDNQPQHF
TRBV6-6	.	.	TRBJ2-6	CASSYAGATGANVLTF
TRBV4-1	TRBD1	.	TRBJ1-1	CASSQRKTGRNTEAFF
TRBV29-1	.	.	TRBJ2-4	CSVEDNGRVQYF
TRBV6-1	.	.	TRBJ1-4	CASQPSGGVGEKLFF
TRBV15	.	once	TRBJ1-5	CATSRTKQGLGNQPQHF
TRBV9	TRBD1	few	TRBJ1-2	CASSEGGTDLSYGYTF
TRBV11-2	.	.	TRBJ2-4	CASTNLASVENIQYF
TRBV10-2	.	.	TRBJ2-1	CASSELPGNSIEQFF
TRBV5-6	.	.	TRBJ2-3	CASSLAGPGAQYF
TRBV27	.	.	TRBJ1-3	CASSLGGPGNTIYF
TRBV6-1	TRBD1	.	TRBJ2-3	CASSAPGQGGTDTQYF
TRBV11-2	TRBD2	.	TRBJ2-2	CASSLAGTIRGGELFF
TRBV7-2	.	.	TRBJ2-1	CAGSLDSSYNEQFF